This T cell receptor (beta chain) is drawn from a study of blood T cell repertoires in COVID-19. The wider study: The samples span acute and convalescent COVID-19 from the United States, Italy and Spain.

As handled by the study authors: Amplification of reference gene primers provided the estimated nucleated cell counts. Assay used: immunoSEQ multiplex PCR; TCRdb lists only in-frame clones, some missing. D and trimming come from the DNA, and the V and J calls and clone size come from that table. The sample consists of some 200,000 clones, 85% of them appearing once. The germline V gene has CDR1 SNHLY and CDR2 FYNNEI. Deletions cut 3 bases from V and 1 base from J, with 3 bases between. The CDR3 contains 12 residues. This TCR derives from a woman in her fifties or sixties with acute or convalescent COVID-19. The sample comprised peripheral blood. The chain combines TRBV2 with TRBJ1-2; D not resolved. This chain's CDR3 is CASSDSNYGYTF. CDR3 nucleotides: TGTGCCAGCAGTGACAGTAACTATGGCTACACCTTC.